This record looks at one TCR beta chain sequence and its context. The antigen is unknown. The CDR3 has 17 residues. V shed 1 base and J shed 0 bases, with 10 bases lying between them. The germline CDR1 and CDR2 sequences are SGHDN and FVKESK. This sample is part of a study of T cells after yellow fever vaccination. Study findings and constraints: Relatively few clonotypes were ones that appeared in both CD4 and CD8 compartments. Reappearance after the booster was seen for most primary-vaccination clones, at 95% to 97% CD4 and roughly 90% CD8. Faster peaking, at day 5 versus 15, marked a secondary response that was weaker.

They built TCR cDNA with 5'RACE template switching, a step that put in a universal primer site and UMIs. In TCRdb, the 5' RACE reads were re-called with MiXCR into one record per CDR3 protein. The sample has around 320,000 distinct CDR3 sequences, approximately 11% seen once; the top ten hold 3% to 3.5%. The source material was CD4+ T cells sorted from PBMCs, sampled 45 days after the yellow fever booster vaccination. This chain uses TRBV14 with TRBJ1-6; D remains unclear. The receptor was isolated from a young man who received the YFV17D yellow fever vaccine. The CDR3: CASSQAGLSSYNSPLHF. The CDR3 nucleotides read TGTGCCAGCAGCCAAGCAGGATTGAGCTCCTATAATTCACCCCTCCACTTT.